This paragraph reports one T cell receptor beta chain. This clonotype came up a few times. It lacks a known antigen. No base-level quality is on record; no much larger clone is a single base apart. The data derive from a study of T-cell reconstitution after alpha-beta-depleted transplantation in children (dated by TCRdb to 2015 to 2016). A note on the overall study: Using TCR repertoire profiling, the study followed T-cell immune reconstitution in a quantitative way in children after TCRalphabeta/CD19-depleted allogeneic hematopoietic cell transplantation.

The library relied on PCR. Sequencing used an Illumina HiSeq 2500. TCR libraries were prepared with molecular barcoding, using unique molecular identifiers to normalize TCRbeta repertoire quantification. TCRdb redid the processing of the public reads, applying fastp at Q25 and MiXCR, and retained in-frame beta chains. For every CDR3 protein sequence, its rows merge into one entry that carries the most common genes and DNA. The sample contains a few hundred thousand distinct CDR3 sequences, about a tenth of them found a single time. The top ten clones comprise 2.4% of the sample. The sequenced sample was PBMCs from the stem cell graft donor, obtained from the stem cell graft. The source is a human donor who donated a stem cell graft to a child with acute lymphoblastic leukemia.

The DNA sequence is given as TGCAGTGCTAGAACGGGACAGGGGGTATCCTACAATGAGCAGTTCTTC. Its coded protein is CSARTGQGVSYNEQFF. The chain employs TRBV20-1 and TRBJ2-1, with 11 middle bases fitting TRBD1. Spanning cysteine to phenylalanine, the CDR3 consists of 16 amino acids. The CDR3 DNA has 48 bases and is translated from base 1. As encoded in the germline V gene (reference sequence), CDR1 is DFQATT while CDR2 is SNEGSKA. Unmatched junction bases come to 4, with V trimmed by 2 bases and J by 1 base.